Each of the 32 T cell receptor beta chains below was sequenced from the same sample in a study of Ad26.COV2.S vaccination and SARS-CoV-2 variants. TCRdb's copy holds only in-frame clones and misses some; the assay was immunoSEQ multiplex PCR. This sample yields 300,000 to 400,000 clones, of which about 86% are seen a single time; around a tenth belongs to the top ten. Described treatment: some 20 received Ad26.COV2.S at low or high dose, single or two shots; roughly five received placebo; per-sample allocation not given. Day 63 following the first vaccine or placebo injection was when the samples were taken. The material was peripheral blood, obtained in a trial of Ad26.COV2.S vaccine versus placebo. All receptors come from a person aged 18 to 59 who received the Ad26.COV2.S COVID-19 vaccine or a placebo.

This sequence joins TRBV27 and TRBJ1-1; 8 bases match TRBD1. Germline CDR1 and CDR2: MNHEY and SMNVEV (reference sequence). This CDR3 region has 13 residues. The V gene end was trimmed by 2 bases and the J gene end by 10 bases; junction bases not matched to a gene: 6. CDR3 DNA sequence: TGTGCCAGCAGTTTACGGGGACAGGTGCTAGCTTTCTTT. This sequence encodes CASSLRGQVLAFF.

The chain carries TRBV13 and TRBJ1-1; perhaps TRBD1 as D (6 bases). The CDR3 spans 16 residues. The V gene lost 5 bases and the J gene lost 1 base, with 17 bases spanning the gap. Germline V gene lookup returns CDR1 PRHDT and CDR2 FYEKMQ (reference sequence). CDR3 in amino acids: CASSPISGAKNTEAFF. CDR3 nucleotide sequence: TGTGCCAGCAGCCCCATTTCGGGGGCCAAGAACACTGAAGCTTTCTTT.

The J gene is TRBJ1-1, the V gene TRBV5-4; unclear D gene. V was trimmed by 0 bases and J by 7 bases, leaving 16 bases between them. Germline V lookup: CDR1 SGHNT, CDR2 YYREEE (reference sequence). The CDR3 has 15 residues. The CDR3 region is CASSLVLGGLGEAFF. CDR3 nucleotide sequence: TGTGCCAGCAGCTTGGTTTTGGGTGGCCTTGGTGAAGCTTTCTTT.

The CDR3 DNA reads TGTGCCAGCAGGACAGGGGGAACGGGTCAGCCCCAGCATTTT. This translates into CASRTGGTGQPQHF. This rearrangement joins TRBV28 to TRBJ1-5; 9 positions agree with TRBD1. Germline CDR1 reads MDHEN; CDR2 reads SYDVKM. The V segment lost 6 bases and the J segment 6 bases; nucleotides outside the gene matches: 6. This CDR3 comprises 14 residues.

The chain links TRBV7-6 to TRBJ1-1, with D possibly matching TRBD1 (6 bases). The CDR3 runs to 12 residues. In germline, CDR1 is SGHVS, CDR2 FNYEAQ. Deletions cut 3 bases from V and 8 bases from J, with 10 bases between. CDR3: CASSFPGAEAFF. In DNA form, the CDR3 reads TGTGCCAGCAGCTTCCCGGGGGCCGAAGCTTTCTTT.

J is TRBJ1-6 and V is TRBV27; 10 nucleotides line up with TRBD1. Germline CDR1 MNHEY, CDR2 SMNVEV (reference sequence). CDR3 size: 14 residues. Unmatched junction bases numbered 4, after V lost 6 bases and J lost 8 bases. CDR3 sequence reads: CASRPGQGHSPLHF. In DNA form, the CDR3 reads TGTGCCAGCAGGCCGGGACAGGGGCATTCACCCCTCCACTTT.

CDR3 region: CASSPLPAESNQPQHF. DNA for the CDR3: TGTGCCAGCTCACCCCTCCCAGCGGAGAGCAATCAGCCCCAGCATTTT. V gene TRBV18 combines with J gene TRBJ1-5; D remains unclear. Deletions cut 3 bases from V and 1 base from J, with 13 bases between. CDR1 and CDR2 from the germline V gene are KGHSH and LQKENI. The CDR3 contains 16 residues.

The chain is built from TRBV28 and TRBJ1-3; tentative D call: TRBD1 (5 bases). The germline CDR1 and CDR2 sequences are MDHEN and SYDVKM. The germline V and J ends were trimmed by 2 bases and 9 bases, with 14 bases remaining between them. This CDR3 has 14 amino acids. The CDR3 is CASSLRGGRSTIYF. DNA of the CDR3: TGTGCCAGCAGTTTACGGGGCGGCCGCAGCACCATATATTTT.

The genes are TRBV23-1 and TRBJ2-1; a weak D match, TRBD1 (5 bases). TRBV23-1 is an open reading frame whose function is uncertain. V was shortened by 3 bases and J by 8 bases, with 14 bases between the two germline ends. The CDR3 length is 14 residues. The CDR3 loop reads CASSHPGPRDEQFF. The CDR3 DNA reads as TGCGCCAGCAGTCACCCGGGCCCCAGGGATGAGCAGTTCTTC.

Comment on this clone: Its ends do not fully match the called genes, so a read error is possible. The chain is built from TRBV4-2 and TRBJ1-1; 9 bases match TRBD1. From germline, CDR1 is LGHNA and CDR2 YNFKEQ. The CDR3 has 16 residues. CDR3 bases: TGTGCCGGCAGCCCACCCCGAAACAGGGGGCACACTGAAGCTTTCTTT. Translating it yields CAGSPPRNRGHTEAFF.

The chain joins TRBV24-1 to TRBJ2-5, with D possibly TRBD1 on 7 matching bases. Germline V gene sequence: CDR1 KGHDR, CDR2 SFDVKD. The CDR3 runs to 16 residues. The V end was cut by 0 bases, the J end by 4 bases, with 14 bases between. CDR3 loop: CATSDLMAGGRETQYF. CDR3 coding DNA: TGTGCCACCAGTGATTTGATGGCAGGGGGGAGAGAGACCCAGTACTTC.

This rearrangement joins TRBV5-6 to TRBJ2-5; a weak D match, TRBD2 (7 bases). This CDR3 is 15 amino acids long. Trimming shortened V by 2 bases and J by 5 bases, and 16 bases separated the two germline ends. CDR1 is SGHDT, CDR2 YYEEEE, per germline. The DNA for the CDR3 is TGTGCCAGCAGCTTTGGCGGGGGCCTAGGGGAGACCCAGTACTTC. Amino acid sequence: CASSFGGGLGETQYF.

The chain combines TRBV7-9 with TRBJ1-3, with TRBD1 identical over 7 bases. CDR3 size: 19 residues. CDR1 SEHNR and CDR2 FQNEAQ come from the germline V gene (reference sequence). With 5 bases clipped from V and 0 bases from J, the junction kept 16 bases outside the gene matches. The DNA of the CDR3 is TGTGCCAGCAGCCCCCGGGGACGGGGACAGACGACCTCTGGAAACACCATATATTTT. Translating gives CASSPRGRGQTTSGNTIYF.

The V call is TRBV7-2, the J call TRBJ1-5; weak D call: TRBD1 (5 bases). This CDR3 has 16 amino acids. V gave up 4 bases and J gave up 4 bases, with 17 bases separating them. CDR1 is SGHTA, CDR2 FQGNSA, per germline. The CDR3, as DNA: TGTGCCAGCAGCTCCGGAGGCGGGGCCCTAAATCAGCCCCAGCATTTT. Translating it yields CASSSGGGALNQPQHF.

The rearrangement joins TRBV4-1 to TRBJ2-6; D ambiguous. Germline V gene sequence: CDR1 MGHRA, CDR2 YSYEKL. There are 16 residues in the CDR3. The V and J ends lost 4 bases and 0 bases respectively, with 10 bases between them. The CDR3 spells CASSLGRSSGANVLTF. The CDR3 bases are TGCGCCAGCAGCCTAGGACGGTCCTCTGGGGCCAACGTCCTGACTTTC.

J is TRBJ2-3 and V is TRBV19, with 10 nucleotides matching TRBD1. The CDR3 contains 16 residues. The germline CDR1 and CDR2 sequences are LNHDA and SQIVND (reference sequence). The V and J ends lost 0 bases and 3 bases, in that order; junction bases with no gene match: 3. The CDR3 loop is CASSIERTGGTDTQYF. Here the CDR3 DNA reads TGTGCCAGTAGTATAGAGAGGACAGGGGGAACAGATACGCAGTATTTT.

The chain recombines TRBV7-8 with TRBJ1-5, with D possibly TRBD1 on 6 matching bases. The germline gives CDR1 SGHVS, CDR2 FQNEAQ. Trimming removed 4 bases at V and 5 bases at J, with 30 bases between. This CDR3 has 20 amino acids. CDR3 nucleotides: TGTGCCAGCAGCTCTTCGCAAACGGGAGGGTCTCTCGAGGGGGATCAGCCCCAGCATTTT. Amino acid sequence: CASSSSQTGGSLEGDQPQHF.

The rearrangement joins TRBV7-2 to TRBJ2-7, with D perhaps TRBD1 or TRBD2 (6 bases each). The CDR3 loop spans 14 amino acids. Per germline, CDR1 SGHTA and CDR2 FQGNSA. With 5 bases removed from V and 4 bases from J, the gap between germline ends came to 15 bases. The CDR3 is CASSQRPGAYEQYF. The CDR3 DNA reads TGTGCCAGCAGCCAAAGGCCGGGGGCTTACGAGCAGTACTTC.

The gene calls are TRBV10-3 and TRBJ2-1; D gene ambiguous. V lost 0 bases, J lost 0 bases, and 12 bases lay in between. CDR1 ENHRY and CDR2 SYGVKD come from the germline V gene. The CDR3 is made up of 17 amino acids. CDR3 sequence reads: CAISESTGSLSYNEQFF. The DNA of the CDR3 is TGTGCCATCAGTGAGTCGACGGGTAGCCTCTCCTACAATGAGCAGTTCTTC.

The chain carries TRBV4-2 and TRBJ1-1; perhaps TRBD1 as D (6 bases). In germline, CDR1 is LGHNA, CDR2 YNFKEQ. The CDR3 spans 15 residues. Trimming stripped 1 base from V and 8 bases from J, with 17 bases between. The CDR3: CASSQGSGTPREAFF. The CDR3 DNA reads as TGTGCCAGCAGCCAAGGTAGCGGGACACCACGCGAAGCTTTCTTT.

This clone is a singleton in its sample. J is TRBJ2-7 and V is TRBV27, with a tentative D call TRBD1 (5 bases). This CDR3 is 14 amino acids long. In germline, CDR1 is MNHEY, CDR2 SMNVEV (reference sequence). Deletions cut 0 bases from V and 1 base from J, with 7 bases between. The CDR3 DNA is TGTGCCAGCAGTTTATCGGGGCGGTCCTACGAGCAGTACTTC. Translated, it gives CASSLSGRSYEQYF.

Written as DNA, the CDR3 is TGTGCCAGCACCTACGGGGGCGGACAGTCTACGCAGTATTTT. Translation gives CASTYGGGQSTQYF. The chain recombines TRBV6-5 with TRBJ2-3, with D possibly being TRBD1 or TRBD2 (6 bases each). Germline values: CDR1 MNHEY, CDR2 SVGAGI. Trimming stripped 7 bases from V and 8 bases from J, with 19 bases between. The CDR3 is made up of 14 amino acids.

The rearrangement joins TRBV20-1 to TRBJ2-7; 10 nucleotides match TRBD2. J gave up 5 bases and V 3 bases, and 10 bases lay outside the gene matches. The CDR3 covers 15 residues. The germline V gene has CDR1 DFQATT and CDR2 SNEGSKA (reference sequence). CDR3 in amino acids: CSASPASGREDEQYF. The CDR3 nucleotides are TGCAGTGCTAGTCCCGCTAGCGGGAGAGAGGACGAGCAGTACTTC.

This clone was recorded once. This rearrangement joins TRBV9 to TRBJ2-2; no clear D. V lost 0 bases and J 0 bases, leaving 12 bases between the germline ends. CDR3 length: 17 amino acids. Germline CDR1 is SGDLS and CDR2 is YYNGEE. CDR3 region: CASSVGVGVTNTGELFF. The CDR3 DNA reads TGTGCCAGCAGCGTAGGGGTTGGGGTTACGAACACCGGGGAGCTGTTTTTT.

This clone showed up just once. J is TRBJ1-2 and V is TRBV9; D is perhaps TRBD1 (6 bases). The CDR3 loop spans 15 amino acids. Trimming took off 4 bases at V and 8 bases at J, with 21 bases between the two ends. Germline V lookup: CDR1 SGDLS, CDR2 YYNGEE. CDR3 in DNA: TGTGCCAGCAGCCCTGGTGTGGGGGCGACAGGAGGCTACACCTTC. Amino acid sequence: CASSPGVGATGGYTF.

V is TRBV28 and J is TRBJ1-6; 7 positions match TRBD1. This CDR3 has 18 amino acids. The germline CDR1 and CDR2 sequences are MDHEN and SYDVKM. V lost 2 bases and J lost 0; bases outside the gene matches: 7. The CDR3 sequence is CASSLQGVVSSYNSPLHF. The CDR3 nucleotides are TGTGCCAGCAGTTTACAGGGGGTCGTAAGCTCCTATAATTCACCCCTCCACTTT.

V and J are TRBV4-3 and TRBJ1-2; 9 bases are a match to TRBD1. This CDR3 has 13 amino acids. The J segment lost 7 bases and the V segment lost 4 bases, leaving 4 bases of the junction unmatched. Germline CDR1 and CDR2: LGHNA and YSLEER. DNA for the CDR3: TGCGCCAGCAGCCCACAGGGGGCGCTTGGCTACACCTTC. Amino acids: CASSPQGALGYTF.

This clone has just one count. The V call is TRBV5-1, the J call TRBJ1-1; 8 nucleotides align to TRBD1. CDR3 length: 14 residues. The V gene end was trimmed by 4 bases and the J gene end by 6 bases; junction bases not matched to a gene: 8. Germline CDR1 reads SGHRS; CDR2 reads YFSETQ. The CDR3 spells CASSPGMTGAEAFF. The CDR3 DNA sequence: TGCGCCAGCAGCCCAGGAATGACAGGGGCTGAAGCTTTCTTT.

The chain combines TRBV4-2 with TRBJ1-3; D gene unclear. V was shortened by 0 bases and J by 0 bases, with 12 bases between the two germline ends. CDR1 is LGHNA, CDR2 YNFKEQ, per germline. The CDR3 has 17 amino acids. DNA for the CDR3: TGTGCCAGCAGCCAAGAGTCAGGCCCGAGCTCTGGAAACACCATATATTTT. Protein product: CASSQESGPSSGNTIYF.

This clone was counted only a few times. The rearrangement joins TRBV29-1 to TRBJ1-3, with unresolved D. The CDR3 contains 12 residues. Per germline, CDR1 SQVTM and CDR2 ANQGSEA. Trimming stripped 4 bases from V and 4 bases from J, with 8 bases between. The CDR3 protein is CSVGGRGNTIYF. In nucleotides, the CDR3 is TGCAGCGTTGGGGGTAGGGGAAACACCATATATTTT.

In its sample, this clone was seen a few times. This chain links TRBV19 with TRBJ1-5; 8 nucleotides match TRBD1. Germline V CDR1 and CDR2: LNHDA, SQIVND (reference sequence). This CDR3 is 15 amino acids long. V trimming: 4 bases; J trimming: 6 bases; junction bases outside the gene matches: 8. The CDR3 bases are TGTGCCAGTAGTAGTCAGGGGGCGTCCAGTCAGCCCCAGCATTTT. Protein product: CASSSQGASSQPQHF.

The V and J genes are TRBV7-2 and TRBJ2-3; 15 bases match TRBD2. The length of the CDR3 is 16 residues. Germline lookup yields CDR1 SGHTA and CDR2 FQGNSA. The trim removed 5 bases at V and 7 bases at J, leaving 7 bases unmatched. The CDR3 sequence is CASSIGTSGGPNTQYF. The CDR3 bases are TGTGCCAGCAGCATCGGGACTAGCGGGGGGCCAAATACGCAGTATTTT.